This T cell receptor (beta chain) derives from a study of early T cells in non-severe SARS-CoV-2 infection (dated by TCRdb to the early 2020s). Background for the entire study: Because TCR sequencing relied on bulk RNA taken from unsorted whole blood, pairing of alpha and beta chains was not possible. Points the paper makes about the study in general: Matching against VDJdb was skewed toward anti-spike CD8 responses, likely underestimated virus-specific expansions, and missed private and CD4 specificities.

The study was a case-control design nested within a healthcare worker cohort in London, UK, with weekly nasopharyngeal swab PCR tests and blood sampling. Healthcare workers were recruited between 23 and 31 March 2020, during the week of the UK lockdown, and were followed weekly for up to 16 weeks. In the germline V gene (reference sequence), CDR1 corresponds to SEHNR and CDR2 to FQNEAQ. The CDR3 starts with the cysteine, ends with the phenylalanine, and has 12 residues. Just the 36-base CDR3 DNA is kept, in frame starting at base 1. V is clipped by 8 bases and J by 2 bases, and the sequence between their germline boundaries is 10 bases long. The library was generated by 5' RACE. Sequencing took place on a NextSeq 500. In the TCR library protocol, unique molecular identifiers were attached to individual cDNA molecules to correct for PCR bias and sequencing error. Sequencing covered both TCR alpha and beta chains, and within each sample the abundances of alpha and beta sequences were tightly co-correlated. On the study's bioinformatics: Decombinator V4 was used to annotate the V gene, J gene and CDR3 of the TCR sequences. Expanded TCRs were defined as changing significantly between any two time points under a Poisson model with p below 0.0001. Abundances of TCRs were expressed as counts per million after normalisation to the total number of TCRs sequenced in each sample. TRAV1-2 paired with TRAJ12, TRAJ20 or TRAJ33 defined MAIT TCRs, while TRAV10 paired with TRAJ18 defined iNKT TCRs. VDJdb, accessed 1 November 2021, was searched for CMV, EBV and SARS-CoV-2 annotated TCRs, excluding TCRs annotated for multiple antigens. TCRdb's own reprocessing of the public reads used fastp at Q25 and MiXCR and kept productive beta chains. Under each unique CDR3 protein, matching rows form one entry showing the most common genes and DNA. The authors' filters were not applied to this entry. The sample table shows tens of thousands of distinct CDR3 sequences, and about 15% are seen once. The ten largest clones add up to around 5% of the sample.

This clonotype was recorded a few times. Its antigen is currently not known. No clone much larger than this one lies a single base away; base qualities are absent. The source is an adult who was a healthcare worker with PCR-confirmed SARS-CoV-2 infection or an uninfected control (not recorded which). The chain is made from TRBV7-9 and TRBJ2-7; no D segment can be confidently identified. Material: whole blood, obtained at baseline. The encoded CDR3 is CASGSEAYEQYF. The bases are TGTGCCAGCGGGTCGGAAGCCTACGAGCAGTACTTC.